This TCR beta chain originates from a study of T cells in tumors after PD-1 blockade. A note on this clone: Its cognate antigen is unknown.

Germline CDR1 is MNHEY and CDR2 is SVGAGI. The CDR3 is made up of 15 amino acids. V shed 5 bases and J 5 bases; nucleotides not matched to a gene: 9. Only in-frame clones appear in the TCRdb table, and some are missing; sequencing was by immunoSEQ multiplex PCR. Here the sample spans about 59,000 clones, about four fifths being singletons. Findings and limits, study-wide: About 41% of tumor TCR clonotypes were also found in blood.

The rearrangement links TRBV6-5 to TRBJ1-5; 7 nucleotides align to TRBD1. The receptor comes from a human donor with basal cell carcinoma. The sequencing here drew on PBMCs, taken before anti-PD-1 treatment. The DNA for the CDR3 is TGTGCCAGCAGTAGTTCCACAGGGGCGGATCAGCCCCAGCATTTT. It translates to CASSSSTGADQPQHF.